The entry below gives a single T cell receptor (beta chain) sequence along with its context. The sample originates from a study of blood T cell repertoires in COVID-19. About the study: PBMCs, B-cell-depleted T cells, or T cells provided the cDNA or gDNA that made up the material.

Original processing methods: Nucleated cell number was recorded as an estimate derived from reference gene primer amplification. Clones were read by immunoSEQ multiplex PCR, and TCRdb kept only the in-frame ones, dropping some. V and J calls plus clone size are reproduced from that table; the DNA served to infer D and trimming. The sample records about 200,000 clones, roughly nine tenths being singletons. This clonotype originated in a man in his thirties or forties with acute or convalescent COVID-19. Sequenced input: peripheral blood.

CDR3 DNA: TGTGCCAGCAGTGTTATGCCTACCTCGGGACAGGGGGCCTACGAGCAGTACTTC. It specifies CASSVMPTSGQGAYEQYF. The V call is TRBV6-1, the J call TRBJ2-7; TRBD1 agrees at 11 bases. This CDR3 spans 18 amino acids. With 4 bases clipped from V and 2 bases from J, the junction kept 13 bases outside the gene matches. The germline V gene has CDR1 MNHNS and CDR2 SASEGT.